These 20 T cell receptor beta chains originate from one sample sequenced in a study of graft-versus-host responses after intestinal transplantation. Clones were sequenced by immunoSEQ multiplex PCR, and TCRdb holds only the in-frame ones, with some missing. The sample has some 22,000 clones; approximately 90% are singletons. The sequencing used PBMCs, collected almost 40 days after intestinal transplant. The source is a human patient who received an intestinal transplant, so some T cells may come from the graft donor.

This clone was observed a single time. The chain is built from TRBV9 and TRBJ2-3; D might be TRBD1 (5 bases). The germline gives CDR1 SGDLS, CDR2 YYNGEE. The CDR3 length is 18 residues. V gave up 1 base and J gave up 4 bases, with 22 bases separating them. Here the CDR3 DNA reads TGTGCCAGCAGCGTATATGGGGCAGCACCCCTATCCCCAGATACGCAGTATTTT. Its translation is CASSVYGAAPLSPDTQYF.

The chain couples TRBV9 to TRBJ2-7; D unclear. V was clipped by 0 bases and J by 1 base, with 14 bases between them. The CDR3 consists of 16 residues. Germline CDR1 and CDR2: SGDLS and YYNGEE. This CDR3 reads CASSVAQPDWSYEQYF. The DNA for the CDR3 is TGTGCCAGCAGCGTAGCTCAGCCCGACTGGTCCTACGAGCAGTACTTC.

Only a few counts were recorded for this clone. Distinct nucleotide sequences in the sample also encode this CDR3. The gene calls are TRBV29-1 and TRBJ2-1, with unresolved D. V was pared by 1 base and J by 7 bases, with 2 bases between. From germline, CDR1 is SQVTM and CDR2 ANQGSEA. This CDR3 has 10 residues. CDR3 region: CSVEGNEQFF. The CDR3, as DNA: TGCAGCGTTGAAGGGAATGAGCAGTTCTTC.

The chain combines TRBV27 with TRBJ2-7; TRBD2 aligns across 13 bases. The CDR3 is 14 amino acids. The V segment lost 7 bases and the J segment 6 bases; nucleotides outside the gene matches: 6. Germline CDR1 is MNHEY and CDR2 is SMNVEV (reference sequence). The CDR3 DNA is TGTGCCAGCAACGTACTAGCGGGAGGGCCCGAGCAGTACTTC. This translates into CASNVLAGGPEQYF.

This rearrangement joins TRBV5-1 to TRBJ1-5; D is undetermined. The V and J ends lost 0 bases and 4 bases respectively, with 8 bases between them. The CDR3 is 14 amino acids. Germline CDR1 and CDR2: SGHRS and YFSETQ. The DNA of the CDR3 is TGCGCCAGCAGCTTGGATGCCGAGAATCAGCCCCAGCATTTT. Amino acids: CASSLDAENQPQHF.

This chain joins TRBV30 and TRBJ2-7; 7 nucleotides align to TRBD2. The CDR3 is made up of 12 amino acids. V dropped 3 bases and J dropped 6; count of bases not matched to a gene: 5. Germline V gene sequence: CDR1 GTSNPN, CDR2 SVGIG (reference sequence). The CDR3, as DNA: TGTGCCTGGAGGATGGGAGGGAGCGAGCAGTACTTC. This translates into CAWRMGGSEQYF.

This chain links TRBV15 with TRBJ1-2, with 7 bases identical to TRBD1. This CDR3 is built from 18 residues. V dropped 5 bases and J dropped 7; count of bases not matched to a gene: 22. The germline CDR1 and CDR2 sequences are LNHNV and YYDKDF (reference sequence). The CDR3, as DNA: TGTGCCACCAGCGGTGAACGGGACAGCGGGAACATATTAAGTGGCTACACCTTC. This gives the protein CATSGERDSGNILSGYTF.

The chain combines TRBV5-6 with TRBJ1-1, with TRBD1 matching 7 bases. The CDR3 covers 17 residues. CDR1 SGHDT and CDR2 YYEEEE come from the germline V gene. With 0 bases clipped from V and 5 bases from J, the junction kept 13 bases outside the gene matches. The CDR3 protein is CASSLAGAGGWNTEAFF. The CDR3 DNA sequence: TGTGCCAGCAGCTTGGCTGGGGCAGGGGGGTGGAATACTGAAGCTTTCTTT.

The chain employs TRBV2 and TRBJ2-7, with D possibly being TRBD2 (6 bases). The germline CDR1 and CDR2 sequences are SNHLY and FYNNEI. V was clipped by 6 bases and J by 7 bases, with 13 bases between them. The CDR3 sequence is 12 residues long. DNA for the CDR3: TGTGCCAGCAGGGCCGGGACTCCTGAGCAGTACTTC. Translation: CASRAGTPEQYF. The full variable domain, completed using reference TRBV2 and TRBJ2-7, is EPEVTQTPSHQVTQMGQEVILRCVPISNHLYFYWYRQILGQKVEFLVSFYNNEISEKSEIFDDQFSVERPDGSNFTLKIRSTKLEDSAMYFCASRAGTPEQYFGPGTRLTVT.

The chain recombines TRBV10-1 with TRBJ2-1, with D perhaps TRBD2 (5 bases). This CDR3 is built from 17 residues. V shed 2 bases and J shed 3 bases, with 17 bases lying between them. The germline V gene has CDR1 WNHNN and CDR2 SYGVQD (reference sequence). CDR3 bases: TGCGCCAGCAGTGAGGAAATAACTAGTTTCGGCTACAATGAGCAGTTCTTC. Encoded protein: CASSEEITSFGYNEQFF.

This chain joins TRBV7-9 and TRBJ2-7; D is uncertain. The CDR3 is made up of 11 amino acids. Germline CDR1 SEHNR, CDR2 FQNEAQ (reference sequence). The V gene lost 2 bases and the J gene lost 5 bases, with 4 bases spanning the gap. The CDR3 is CASSLINEQYF. CDR3 nucleotide sequence: TGTGCCAGCAGCTTAATTAACGAGCAGTACTTC.

V and J are TRBV21-1 and TRBJ2-7; the table's D call, TRBD2, was not checked against the DNA. TRBV21-1 is flagged as a pseudogene. The CDR3 covers 13 residues. DNA of the CDR3: TGTGCCAGGCTAGCAGGAACGGCCTACGAGCAGTACTTC. Protein product: CARLAGTAYEQYF.

The chain couples TRBV19 to TRBJ1-5, with D possibly being TRBD1 (5 bases). The CDR3 loop spans 14 amino acids. From germline, CDR1 is LNHDA and CDR2 SQIVND (reference sequence). V dropped 4 bases and J dropped 4 bases, with 11 bases sitting between them. CDR3 amino acids: CASSSAGDNQPQHF. CDR3 DNA: TGTGCCAGTAGTAGTGCGGGGGATAATCAGCCCCAGCATTTT.

The V and J genes are TRBV28 and TRBJ2-7; perhaps TRBD2 as D (6 bases). The CDR3 runs 15 residues. Per the germline V gene, CDR1 is MDHEN and CDR2 is SYDVKM. Trimming removed 3 bases at V and 0 bases at J, with 12 bases between. CDR3 sequence (DNA): TGTGCCAGCAGTTTTTCTGGGGGAGGCTCCTACGAGCAGTACTTC. This encodes CASSFSGGGSYEQYF.

The rearrangement uses TRBV6-1 and TRBJ2-7; D gene unclear. Germline-derived CDR1 and CDR2 are MNHNS and SASEGT. The CDR3 extends over 13 amino acids. The V gene lost 6 bases and the J gene lost 6 bases, with 15 bases spanning the gap. The CDR3 protein is CASSVRRIGEQYF. CDR3 in DNA: TGTGCCAGCAGCGTACGCAGGATCGGCGAGCAGTACTTC.

V usage is TRBV5-6 and J usage is TRBJ1-2; D remains ambiguous. The CDR3 sequence is 12 residues long. The V end lost 2 bases, the J end lost 8 bases, and 10 bases lay between the germline ends. Per germline, CDR1 SGHDT and CDR2 YYEEEE. CDR3 sequence: CASSFGSGGYTF. In DNA, the CDR3 is TGTGCCAGCAGCTTCGGGTCTGGCGGCTACACCTTC.

V and J are TRBV28 and TRBJ2-3, with D perhaps given as TRBD1 or TRBD2 (6 bases each). CDR3 length equals 15 residues. V dropped 3 bases and J dropped 0 bases, with 10 bases sitting between them. Germline lookup yields CDR1 MDHEN and CDR2 SYDVKM. CDR3 nucleotides: TGTGCCAGCAGTTTGCCGGGGGCAAGCACAGATACGCAGTATTTT. This translates into CASSLPGASTDTQYF.

V and J are TRBV19 and TRBJ1-5; 8 bases map to TRBD1. Germline CDR1 is LNHDA and CDR2 is SQIVND (reference sequence). V lost 6 bases and J lost 4; bases outside the gene matches: 14. The CDR3 contains 17 residues. The CDR3, as DNA: TGTGCCAGTAGCTTTCGACAGGGGAACAGCTATAATCAGCCCCAGCATTTT. Translated, it gives CASSFRQGNSYNQPQHF.

This chain uses TRBV28 with TRBJ1-1; D might be TRBD1 (5 bases). Between the trimmed V and J ends, which lost 4 bases and 7 bases, there was a span of 16 bases. The CDR3 contains 14 residues. The germline CDR1 and CDR2 sequences are MDHEN and SYDVKM. Written as DNA, the CDR3 is TGTGCCAGCAGTTCCGCCATCGGGGCGCGTGAAGCTTTCTTT. It specifies CASSSAIGAREAFF.

This chain links TRBV11-2 with TRBJ2-3; no firm D call. The germline V gene encodes CDR1 SGHAT and CDR2 FQNNGV. Trimming took off 5 bases at V and 2 bases at J, with 8 bases between the two ends. The CDR3 is 13 residues long. CDR3 sequence reads: CASSAFHTDTQYF. The CDR3 DNA reads TGTGCCAGCAGCGCCTTCCACACAGATACGCAGTATTTT.